The 3 T cell receptor beta chains reported below all come from one sample, sequenced in a study of blood T cell repertoires in COVID-19 (dated by TCRdb to between 2020 and 2021). Receptors were amplified or captured by the immunoSEQ multiplex PCR assay. This immuneACCESS table, as held by TCRdb, lists in-frame sequences with V and J called but not all clones. Of the missing ones, under half trace to an unresolved V gene in checked studies; the others have no known cause. A total of some 510,000 clones appear in this sample, around 89% of them only once. The ten biggest clones cover approximately 2% of the sample. The sample was PBMCs or T cells enriched from blood (not recorded which). The receptors come from a woman aged 40 to 49 who had recovered from COVID-19.

This clone was observed once. The genes are TRBV11-3 and TRBJ1-1; D is undetermined. Germline V gene sequence: CDR1 SGHNT, CDR2 YENEEA. Trimming shortened V by 1 base and J by 5 bases, and 11 bases separated the two germline ends. This CDR3 spans 14 amino acids. CDR3 in DNA: TGTGCCAGCAGCTTAGGCCAGCGGCGGACTGAAGCTTTCTTT. Protein product: CASSLGQRRTEAFF.

The chain is built from TRBV6-5 and TRBJ2-5, with 8 bases identical to TRBD1. CDR3 length: 13 amino acids. The J segment lost 5 bases and the V segment lost 8 bases, leaving 7 bases of the junction unmatched. Germline V CDR1 and CDR2: MNHEY, SVGAGI. CDR3 protein: CASSEDRDETQYF. In nucleotides, the CDR3 is TGTGCCAGCTCTGAGGACAGGGACGAGACCCAGTACTTC.

This chain links TRBV6-5 with TRBJ2-5, with a tentative D call TRBD1 (6 bases). The CDR3 totals 15 residues. From germline, CDR1 is MNHEY and CDR2 SVGAGI. The germline V and J ends were trimmed by 4 bases and 1 base, with 13 bases remaining between them. The CDR3 region is CASSFRWGPQETQYF. The CDR3 coding sequence is TGTGCCAGCAGTTTCAGGTGGGGGCCCCAAGAGACCCAGTACTTC.